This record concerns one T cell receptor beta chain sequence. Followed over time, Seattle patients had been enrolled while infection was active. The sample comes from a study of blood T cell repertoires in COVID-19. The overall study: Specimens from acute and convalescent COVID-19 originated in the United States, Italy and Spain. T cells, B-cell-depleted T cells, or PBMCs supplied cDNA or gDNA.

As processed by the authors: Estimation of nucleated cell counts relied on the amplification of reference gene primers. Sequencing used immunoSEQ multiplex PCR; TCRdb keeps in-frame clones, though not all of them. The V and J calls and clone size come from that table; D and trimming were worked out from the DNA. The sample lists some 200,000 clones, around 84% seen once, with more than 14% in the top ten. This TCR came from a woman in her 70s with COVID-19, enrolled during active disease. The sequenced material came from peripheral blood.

The CDR3 spells CATSRGSTSGLGDTQYF. The CDR3, as DNA: TGTGCCACCAGCAGAGGTTCGACTAGCGGCCTGGGAGATACGCAGTATTTT. The V and J genes are TRBV15 and TRBJ2-3; TRBD2 aligns across 9 bases. The CDR3 contains 17 residues. Germline lookup yields CDR1 LNHNV and CDR2 YYDKDF (reference sequence). The V segment lost 1 base and the J segment 5 bases; nucleotides outside the gene matches: 10.